This T cell receptor (beta chain) was found in a study of blood T cell repertoires in COVID-19. Study-wide context: The study drew acute and convalescent COVID-19 samples from the United States, Italy and Spain. T cells, B-cell-depleted T cells, or PBMCs provided the cDNA or gDNA that served as material.

The germline V gene encodes CDR1 SGHVS and CDR2 FQNEAQ. The CDR3 spans 14 residues. V was clipped by 3 bases and J by 5 bases, with 13 bases between them. Source study methods: Estimation of nucleated cell counts was performed using reference gene primer amplification. Some clones are missing from TCRdb's copy, which holds only in-frame ones; the method was immunoSEQ multiplex PCR. The D gene and trimming were derived from the DNA, and the V and J assignments and clone size from that table. The table records some 150,000 clones, 60% to 80% of them present only once. The sequenced sample was peripheral blood. V and J are TRBV7-8 and TRBJ2-5; perhaps TRBD2 as D (5 bases). This TCR derives from a woman aged 45-65 years with active or convalescent COVID-19. CDR3 sequence: CASSLAGYPETQYF. CDR3 DNA sequence: TGTGCCAGCAGCTTGGCGGGTTACCCGGAGACCCAGTACTTC.